This T cell receptor (beta chain) was documented in a study of identical twins. Overall study findings and caveats: Within beta out-of-frame sequences, the excess sharing observed between twins was weaker. Within monozygotic twins, out-of-frame TCR alpha sharing was underestimated by the models. Out-of-frame alpha sequences shared by twins showed excess low generation probability.

Comment on this clonotype: The antigen is undetermined.

A universal primer site was added by template switching, and unique molecular identifiers were carried by the cDNA. Using its own MiXCR run on the 5' RACE reads, TCRdb lists one record per CDR3 protein. The sample records 1,800,000 or so distinct CDR3 sequences, less than 40% being singletons. The TCR comes from a newborn girl in good health. Input material: cord blood.

The CDR3 loop reads CASSHGIAGGKEYF. The CDR3 nucleotides are TGTGCCAGCAGCCACGGGATTGCGGGGGGCAAGGAGTATTTT. The chain is built from TRBV5-5 and TRBJ2-3; 8 bases are a match to TRBD2. Germline V gene sequence: CDR1 SGHKS, CDR2 YYEKEE (reference sequence). The CDR3 contains 14 residues. V lost 4 bases, J lost 13 bases, and 14 bases stayed unmatched.